A single sample gave rise to the 4 T cell receptor beta chains below, sequenced in a study of a mutant IDH1 vaccine in newly diagnosed glioma. This sample's time point: week 23, last vaccination. Each vaccine dose was 300 ug of mutant IDH1 20-mer peptide, with topical imiquimod. Here immunoSEQ multiplex PCR was the method, and the copy in TCRdb shows in-frame clones only, minus some. The table includes tens of thousands of clones, roughly 79% detected once. These TCRs are of unknown antigen specificity. The input for sequencing was PBMCs, taken from a glioma patient whose treatment included an IDH1 peptide vaccine. These receptors were taken from a woman between 40 and 55 years old with glioma. Some clones in this sample may be carry-over from other donors' samples.

This clone was counted a single time. The CDR3 coding sequence is TGTGCCAGCAGGACAGGGGAACCCTACGAGCAGTACTTC. As protein: CASRTGEPYEQYF. J is TRBJ2-7 and V is TRBV6-5; TRBD1 agrees at 8 bases. Trimming cost V 6 bases and J 2 bases; bases outside gene matches: 3. The germline CDR1 and CDR2 sequences are MNHEY and SVGAGI. The CDR3 has 13 residues.

The chain carries TRBV19 and TRBJ2-1, with TRBD2 identical over 8 bases. Germline-derived CDR1 and CDR2 are LNHDA and SQIVND (reference sequence). The CDR3 covers 15 residues. J was trimmed by 4 bases and V by 7 bases; bases with no gene match: 9. DNA for the CDR3: TGTGCCAGTATAAGAAGCGGGGGAAGTTACAATGAGCAGTTCTTC. Translated: CASIRSGGSYNEQFF.

The chain is built from TRBV5-1 and TRBJ2-7; D uncertain. The CDR3 runs 14 residues. V was clipped by 2 bases and J by 1 base, with 10 bases between them. Germline V gene lookup returns CDR1 SGHRS and CDR2 YFSETQ. Here the CDR3 reads CASSLEDRSYEQYF. The CDR3 DNA reads TGCGCCAGCAGCTTAGAGGACCGGTCCTACGAGCAGTACTTC. The whole variable domain, remainder taken from reference TRBV5-1 and TRBJ2-7, is KAGVTQTPRYLIKTRGQQVTLSCSPISGHRSVSWYQQTPGQGLQFLFEYFSETQRNKGNFPGRFSGRQFSNSRSEMNVSTLELGDSALYLCASSLEDRSYEQYFGPGTRLTVT.

The chain recombines TRBV5-1 with TRBJ1-2; D might be TRBD1 (5 bases). Between the trimmed V and J ends, which lost 4 bases and 7 bases, there was a span of 17 bases. The CDR3 spans 14 residues. Germline V gene sequence: CDR1 SGHRS, CDR2 YFSETQ. The CDR3 DNA sequence: TGCGCCAGCAGCGCTGGGGTCGGGGCTAGTGGCTACACCTTC. Translated: CASSAGVGASGYTF.